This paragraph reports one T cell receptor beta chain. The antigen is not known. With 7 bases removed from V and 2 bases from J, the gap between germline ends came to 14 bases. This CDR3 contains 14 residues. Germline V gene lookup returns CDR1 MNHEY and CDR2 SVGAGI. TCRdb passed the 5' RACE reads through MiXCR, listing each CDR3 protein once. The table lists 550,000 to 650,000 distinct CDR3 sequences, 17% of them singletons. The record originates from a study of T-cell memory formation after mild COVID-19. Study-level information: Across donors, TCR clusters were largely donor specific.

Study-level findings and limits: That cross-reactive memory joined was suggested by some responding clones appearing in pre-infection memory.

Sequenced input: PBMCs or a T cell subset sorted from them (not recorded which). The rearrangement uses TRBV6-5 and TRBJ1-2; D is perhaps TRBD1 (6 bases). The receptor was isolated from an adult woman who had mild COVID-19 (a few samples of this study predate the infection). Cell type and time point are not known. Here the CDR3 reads CASTSGHLNYGYTF. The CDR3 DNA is TGTGCCAGCACCTCGGGACACCTGAACTATGGCTACACCTTC.